These 8 T cell receptor beta chains were sequenced from one sample in a study of beta chain features in type 1 diabetes. As every portion of the isolated RNA was reverse transcribed, the sequencing read expressed TCRB transcripts. TCRdb's table, derived via immunoSEQ multiplex PCR, lists solely in-frame clones and lacks some. The profile shows more than 300,000 clones, roughly 12% of them singletons. The study, taken as a whole, reports: When Type 1 diabetes patients were examined, their TCRB CDR3s proved moderately but significantly shorter in all four CD4+ subsets.

Their antigen targets remain unknown. Sequencing was carried out using naive CD4+ T cells from blood. These receptors were obtained from a young woman with type 1 diabetes.

The chain employs TRBV16 and TRBJ1-1, with D tentatively TRBD1 (5 bases). Germline values: CDR1 KGHSY, CDR2 FQNENV. Trimming cost V 6 bases and J 4 bases, with 21 bases left between them. The CDR3 runs 16 residues. The CDR3 is CASSPIEQGTSTEAFF. CDR3 in DNA: TGTGCCAGCAGTCCAATCGAGCAGGGTACTTCCACTGAAGCTTTCTTT.

The table lists this clone with a few counts. The rearrangement links TRBV9 to TRBJ2-3; TRBD1 is a possible D gene (5 bases). Looked up from germline, CDR1 is SGDLS and CDR2 is YYNGEE. V was shortened by 4 bases and J by 0 bases, with 12 bases between the two germline ends. The CDR3 extends over 15 amino acids. The CDR3 reads CASSLRQTSTDTQYF. CDR3 coding DNA: TGTGCCAGCAGCTTACGACAGACTAGCACAGATACGCAGTATTTT.

The chain carries TRBV27 and TRBJ2-2; possible D gene TRBD1, 6 bases. CDR3 length equals 15 residues. The germline gives CDR1 MNHEY, CDR2 SMNVEV (reference sequence). The V and J ends lost 3 bases and 6 bases respectively, with 14 bases between them. The CDR3 spells CASSFEGVGPGELFF. Here the CDR3 DNA reads TGTGCCAGCAGTTTTGAGGGGGTCGGACCCGGGGAGCTGTTTTTT.

V is TRBV30 and J is TRBJ1-4; maybe TRBD1 (6 bases). Per the germline V gene, CDR1 is GTSNPN and CDR2 is SVGIG (reference sequence). V was shortened by 0 bases and J by 7 bases, with 9 bases between the two germline ends. The CDR3 is 13 residues long. CDR3 residues: CAWSVGASEKLFF. In nucleotides, the CDR3 is TGTGCCTGGAGTGTGGGGGCGAGTGAAAAACTGTTTTTT.

This clone was seen a few times. The V call is TRBV7-9, the J call TRBJ2-2; D perhaps matches TRBD1 (6 bases). CDR1 and CDR2 (germline): SEHNR, FQNEAQ (reference sequence). This CDR3 region has 16 residues. Deletions cut 5 bases from V and 2 bases from J, with 15 bases between. DNA of the CDR3: TGTGCCAGCAGCCAACCGGGGACAAGAAACACCGGGGAGCTGTTTTTT. As protein: CASSQPGTRNTGELFF.

The rearrangement uses TRBV28 and TRBJ2-7; possibly TRBD1 for D (6 bases). The CDR3 runs 15 residues. Germline CDR1 and CDR2: MDHEN and SYDVKM. The ends were cut back, 3 bases at V and 0 bases at J, with 12 bases in the middle. CDR3 sequence (DNA): TGTGCCAGCAGTTTGGAAGGGACACTCTCCTACGAGCAGTACTTC. Translation: CASSLEGTLSYEQYF.

This clone turned up a few times. The chain recombines TRBV7-2 with TRBJ2-4; no reliable D call. The CDR3 contains 13 residues. The germline V gene has CDR1 SGHTA and CDR2 FQGNSA. V gave up 1 base and J gave up 6 bases, with 7 bases separating them. The DNA for the CDR3 is TGTGCCAGCAGCTTAGTATCCCTAAACATTCAGTACTTC. Protein: CASSLVSLNIQYF.

There are a few counts of this clone. The rearrangement joins TRBV7-2 to TRBJ2-5; 8 positions match TRBD1. The V gene end was trimmed by 4 bases and the J gene end by 7 bases; junction bases not matched to a gene: 5. CDR1 and CDR2 (germline): SGHTA, FQGNSA. CDR3 size: 13 residues. This CDR3 reads CASSSGQGWTQYF. The DNA of the CDR3 is TGTGCCAGCAGCTCAGGACAGGGTTGGACCCAGTACTTC.